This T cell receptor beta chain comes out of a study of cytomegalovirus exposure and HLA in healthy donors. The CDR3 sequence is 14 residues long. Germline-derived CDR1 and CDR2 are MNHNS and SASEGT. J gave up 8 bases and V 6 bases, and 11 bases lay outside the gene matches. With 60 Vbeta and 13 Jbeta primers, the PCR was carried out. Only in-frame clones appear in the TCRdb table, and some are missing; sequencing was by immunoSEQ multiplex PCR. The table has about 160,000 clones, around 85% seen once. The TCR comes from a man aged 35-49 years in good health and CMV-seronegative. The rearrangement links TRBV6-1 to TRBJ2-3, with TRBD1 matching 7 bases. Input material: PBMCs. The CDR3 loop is CASRDTGVRVTQYF. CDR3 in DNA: TGTGCCAGCAGAGACACAGGGGTGCGGGTTACGCAGTATTTT.